The 8 T cell receptor beta chains below were found in one sample sequenced in a study of T cells in Graves' hyperthyroidism and ophthalmopathy. The source material, RNA transcripts, was used to amplify TCR beta CDR3 regions. The primer set for the first-round RT-PCR of the TCR CDR3 was HTBI. TCRdb reanalysed the multiplex PCR reads using MiXCR and keeps one entry per CDR3 protein. Among some 560,000 distinct CDR3 sequences listed, around 13% were seen once. Sequenced: blood. All receptors derive from a woman aged 40 to 49 with Graves' hyperthyroidism.

J is TRBJ2-7 and V is TRBV2, with 7 bases fitting TRBD2. V shed 0 bases and J 2 bases; nucleotides not matched to a gene: 7. The CDR3 length is 16 residues. CDR1 is SNHLY and CDR2 is FYNNEI in the germline V gene. The CDR3 DNA follows: TGTGCCAGCAGTGAAGCCGCGCTAGCGGAGGCCTACGAGCAGTACTTC. Translating gives CASSEAALAEAYEQYF.

This clonotype was seen repeatedly, ten times or more. This CDR3 is CASSLLGGSGNHEQFF. The CDR3 DNA reads TGCGCCAGCAGCTTATTGGGGGGGAGCGGGAACCATGAGCAGTTCTTC. The chain combines TRBV5-1 with TRBJ2-1; the match to TRBD2 covers 7 bases. J was trimmed by 8 bases and V by 2 bases; bases with no gene match: 13. There are 16 residues in the CDR3. CDR1 and CDR2 from the germline V gene are SGHRS and YFSETQ.

This clonotype occurred a few times. The chain joins TRBV28 to TRBJ2-1, with D possibly matching TRBD2 (5 bases). Germline CDR1 reads MDHEN; CDR2 reads SYDVKM. The CDR3 covers 14 residues. The ends were cut back, 9 bases at V and 5 bases at J, with 17 bases in the middle. The CDR3 DNA reads as TGTGCCAGTACTACGGGGTACCGCGACAATGAGCAGTTCTTC. Its translation is CASTTGYRDNEQFF.

There are a few counts of this clonotype. The chain has TRBV18 and TRBJ2-7; weak D call: TRBD2 (6 bases). Deletions cut 2 bases from V and 1 base from J, with 12 bases between. The CDR3 length is 15 residues. CDR1 is KGHSH and CDR2 is LQKENI in the germline V gene. The CDR3: CASSPEDGGSYEQYF. CDR3 nucleotides: TGTGCCAGCTCACCAGAAGATGGAGGGTCCTACGAGCAGTACTTC.

Only a few counts were recorded for this clonotype. The rearrangement joins TRBV6-1 to TRBJ2-5; 8 bases match TRBD1. Germline CDR1 is MNHNS and CDR2 is SASEGT. Trimming removed 10 bases from V and 4 bases from J; junction bases left unmatched: 17. The CDR3 sequence is 16 residues long. Written as DNA, the CDR3 is TGTGCCACCACCCCCTCCGGACAGGGTAGCAGAGAGACCCAGTACTTC. This sequence encodes CATTPSGQGSRETQYF.

This clonotype was seen ten or more times. The chain joins TRBV2 to TRBJ2-1; weak D call: TRBD2 (5 bases). The germline gives CDR1 SNHLY, CDR2 FYNNEI. The V end lost 7 bases, the J end lost 0 bases, and 13 bases lay between the germline ends. The CDR3 loop spans 15 amino acids. The CDR3 loop is CASTRPGSSYNEQFF. CDR3 bases: TGTGCCAGCACCCGCCCGGGGAGCTCCTACAATGAGCAGTTCTTC.

V is TRBV28 and J is TRBJ2-7, with no clear D. Germline loops: CDR1 MDHEN, CDR2 SYDVKM. V was shortened by 6 bases and J by 0 bases, with 12 bases between the two germline ends. The CDR3 runs 14 residues. This CDR3 is CASSPPWNSYEQYF. In DNA, the CDR3 is TGTGCCAGCAGCCCGCCATGGAACTCCTACGAGCAGTACTTC.

This clonotype was observed many times. The chain employs TRBV6-5 and TRBJ1-2, with TRBD1 as a possible D gene (5 bases). Germline assignment: CDR1 MNHEY and CDR2 SVGAGI. CDR3 length: 14 amino acids. V was trimmed by 4 bases and J by 1 base, leaving 10 bases between them. DNA for the CDR3: TGTGCCAGCAGTTGGGGCCGAGGTAACTATGGCTACACCTTC. This gives the protein CASSWGRGNYGYTF.